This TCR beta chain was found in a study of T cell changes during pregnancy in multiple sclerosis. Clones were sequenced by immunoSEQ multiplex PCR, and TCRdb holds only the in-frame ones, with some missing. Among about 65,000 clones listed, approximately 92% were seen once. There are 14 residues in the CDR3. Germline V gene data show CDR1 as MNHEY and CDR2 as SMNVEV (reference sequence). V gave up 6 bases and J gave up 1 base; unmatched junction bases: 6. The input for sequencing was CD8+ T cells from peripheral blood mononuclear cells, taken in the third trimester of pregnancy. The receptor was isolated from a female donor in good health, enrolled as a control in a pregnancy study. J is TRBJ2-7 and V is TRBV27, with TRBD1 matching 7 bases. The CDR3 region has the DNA TGTGCCAGCAGCCTCAAGGGACAGTCCTACGAGCAGTACTTC. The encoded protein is CASSLKGQSYEQYF.